This T cell receptor beta chain came from a study of neoadjuvant anti-PD-1 for oral cavity cancer. The overall study: Most patients had three to four biweekly doses of 3 mg/kg nivolumab before resection.

The time point here: after neoadjuvant nivolumab, at surgical resection. This clone showed up just a few times. Its antigen remains unknown. Study results and caveats: Pretreatment Treg/Th17 ratio correlated inversely with post-treatment tumor clonality.

The repertoire was sequenced with immunoSEQ multiplex PCR; TCRdb's copy has only in-frame clones and lacks some. Here the sample spans tens of thousands of clones, 70% to 90% being singletons. The starting material was PBMCs, obtained after nivolumab (anti-PD-1) treatment. The TCR originated in a person between 40 and 79 years old with oral cavity squamous cell carcinoma.

The CDR3 DNA follows: TGTGCCAGCAGTTTACCTCTGAACACTGAAGCTTTCTTT. Protein: CASSLPLNTEAFF. The J gene is TRBJ1-1, the V gene TRBV28, with unresolved D. Germline V gene sequence: CDR1 MDHEN, CDR2 SYDVKM. The ends were cut back, 2 bases at V and 0 bases at J, with 4 bases in the middle. CDR3 length equals 13 residues.